The TCR beta chain described here comes from a study of blood T cells in healthy people across ages. The second PCR ran about 6 to 12 cycles with a sample-barcoded 5' primer and J-beta primers. TCRdb passed the 5' RACE reads through MiXCR, listing each CDR3 protein once. The sample consists of about 970,000 distinct CDR3 sequences, 45% to 60% of them appearing once. The germline V gene has CDR1 DFQATT and CDR2 SNEGSKA (reference sequence). The CDR3 length is 14 residues. Between the trimmed V and J ends, which lost 3 bases and 8 bases, there was a span of 16 bases. Points from the study as a whole: In the absence of known donor CMV status, changes in expanded clonotypes were possibly confounded. More naive CD4+ cells and higher diversity marked long-lived donors relative to aged donors. With unsorted PBMCs, a conclusive comparison of naive versus antigen-experienced cells was not possible. A roughly linear fall in TCR beta diversity per million T cells was seen with increasing age.

In this sample, this clonotype turned up a few times. The antigen is not known. The sequencing sample was made of blood. The clonotype originates from a woman aged 55-70 years in good health. The chain combines TRBV20-1 with TRBJ1-4; D call uncertain. CDR3 bases: TGCAGTGCTAGTGGCCCGGACTCAGGCGAAAAACTGTTTTTT. Protein sequence: CSASGPDSGEKLFF.